This entry lists 24 T cell receptor beta chains sequenced from one sample in a study of T cell responses to AZD1222 COVID-19 vaccine. Generated by immunoSEQ multiplex PCR, the TCRdb table keeps only in-frame clones and is missing some. The table includes 110,000 to 150,000 clones, 80% to 95% detected once. Source: peripheral blood, taken on day 0 of AZD1222 vaccination. These receptors all stem from an adult in good health.

This clone turned up a few times. The rearrangement links TRBV5-6 to TRBJ2-7; D may correspond to TRBD1 or TRBD2 (5 bases each). The CDR3 is 12 residues long. Trimming shortened V by 4 bases and J by 7 bases, and 12 bases separated the two germline ends. Germline lookup yields CDR1 SGHDT and CDR2 YYEEEE. DNA for the CDR3: TGTGCCAGCAGCCTGGGGGTGATGGAGCAGTACTTC. Translated, it gives CASSLGVMEQYF.

The rearrangement joins TRBV3-1 (or the pseudogene TRBV3-2) to TRBJ2-2, with D maybe TRBD2 (5 bases). This CDR3 contains 16 residues. CDR1 and CDR2 (germline): LGHDT, YNNKEL (reference sequence). Trimming cost V 3 bases and J 6 bases, with 17 bases left between them. The CDR3 region is CASSHHRFSAAGELFF. Here the CDR3 DNA reads TGTGCCAGCAGCCACCACCGCTTTAGCGCGGCCGGGGAGCTGTTTTTT.

J is TRBJ1-1 and V is TRBV5-1; D is ambiguous. There are 14 residues in the CDR3. Trimming shortened V by 4 bases and J by 10 bases, and 20 bases separated the two germline ends. Germline values: CDR1 SGHRS, CDR2 YFSETQ. Here the CDR3 DNA reads TGCGCCAGCAGCCCCAGCCTCCGGGCAGCCTTAGCTTTCTTT. Amino acids: CASSPSLRAALAFF.

This chain uses TRBV11-1 with TRBJ2-7, with D unclear. Per the germline V gene, CDR1 is SGHAT and CDR2 is FQDESV (reference sequence). This CDR3 comprises 11 residues. The V gene lost 1 base and the J gene lost 6 bases, with 4 bases spanning the gap. In DNA form, the CDR3 reads TGTGCCAGCAGCTTAGGGGTCGAGCAGTACTTC. Protein: CASSLGVEQYF.

The genes are TRBV7-6 and TRBJ1-1, with D perhaps TRBD1 (5 bases). V lost 2 bases to trimming and J lost 4 bases, with 14 bases between them. The CDR3 consists of 15 residues. CDR1 is SGHVS, CDR2 FNYEAQ, per germline. The CDR3 reads CASSLSLGHSTEAFF. CDR3 nucleotides: TGTGCCAGCAGCTTATCTCTAGGACATTCCACTGAAGCTTTCTTT.

The gene calls are TRBV12-3 or TRBV12-4 and TRBJ2-2; perhaps TRBD1 as D (5 bases). The CDR3 is 12 amino acids. V shed 7 bases and J shed 6 bases, with 9 bases lying between them. The DNA of the CDR3 is TGTGCCAGCAACCTACAGGCCGGGGAGCTGTTTTTT. It is translated as CASNLQAGELFF.

The J gene is TRBJ2-1, the V gene TRBV27, with 12 bases fitting TRBD2. Looked up from germline, CDR1 is MNHEY and CDR2 is SMNVEV (reference sequence). CDR3 length: 15 amino acids. The junction had 7 bases not matched to a gene; V was cut back by 9 bases and J by 4 bases. The CDR3 sequence: CASRLAGEGYNEQFF. CDR3 nucleotide sequence: TGTGCCAGTCGACTAGCGGGAGAGGGATACAATGAGCAGTTCTTC.

The genes are TRBV6-5 and TRBJ2-4; D assignment may be TRBD1 or TRBD2 (5 bases each). This CDR3 is built from 14 residues. Trimming stripped 4 bases from V and 10 bases from J, with 17 bases between. The germline CDR1 and CDR2 sequences are MNHEY and SVGAGI. This CDR3 reads CASSSGTTPRIQYF. The CDR3 DNA is TGTGCCAGCAGTTCTGGGACGACCCCAAGGATTCAGTACTTC.

This rearrangement joins TRBV7-9 to TRBJ1-5; no firm D call. This CDR3 spans 13 amino acids. Germline values: CDR1 SEHNR, CDR2 FQNEAQ (reference sequence). Trimming shortened V by 5 bases and J by 5 bases, and 10 bases separated the two germline ends. For the CDR3, the DNA is TGTGCCAGCAGCGCAGGTAGGGATCAGCCCCAGCATTTT. Residues: CASSAGRDQPQHF.

The chain employs TRBV2 and TRBJ2-1; TRBD1 aligns across 8 bases. The ends lost 8 bases at V and 6 bases at J; junction bases unmatched: 6. Germline CDR1 SNHLY, CDR2 FYNNEI. The CDR3 is 13 amino acids. CDR3 sequence reads: CASQGQGSNEQFF. For the CDR3, the DNA is TGTGCCAGCCAAGGACAGGGTTCCAATGAGCAGTTCTTC.

The chain employs TRBV28 and TRBJ2-3, with TRBD2 identical over 9 bases. This CDR3 contains 14 residues. Germline lookup yields CDR1 MDHEN and CDR2 SYDVKM. Trimming at V came to 8 bases and at J to 5 bases, leaving 8 bases not matched to a gene. CDR3 sequence reads: CASLSGSLGDTQYF. DNA of the CDR3: TGTGCCAGCCTTAGCGGGAGCCTAGGAGATACGCAGTATTTT.

V is TRBV7-6 and J is TRBJ2-1, with D perhaps given as TRBD1 or TRBD2 (6 bases each). CDR3 length: 17 amino acids. From germline, CDR1 is SGHVS and CDR2 FNYEAQ. Trimming took off 4 bases at V and 6 bases at J, with 22 bases between the two ends. The CDR3: CASSYRGGIPDSNEQFF. Written as DNA, the CDR3 is TGTGCCAGCAGCTACCGGGGCGGGATACCGGACAGCAATGAGCAGTTCTTC.

This chain links TRBV27 with TRBJ1-4, with D uncertain. The CDR3 spans 12 residues. The germline CDR1 and CDR2 sequences are MNHEY and SMNVEV (reference sequence). Trimming pared 6 bases from V and 7 bases from J, leaving 9 bases between. CDR3 nucleotide sequence: TGTGCCAGCAGGGGCCCTGGTGAAAAACTGTTTTTT. Translated, it gives CASRGPGEKLFF.

The chain uses TRBV18 and TRBJ2-2; no firm D call. CDR1 is KGHSH, CDR2 LQKENI, per germline. CDR3 length: 13 amino acids. The ends were cut back, 4 bases at V and 7 bases at J, with 10 bases in the middle. CDR3 protein: CASSRAADGELFF. CDR3 nucleotide sequence: TGTGCCAGCTCACGCGCGGCTGACGGGGAGCTGTTTTTT. Filled out from reference TRBV18 and TRBJ2-2, the complete variable domain reads NAGVMQNPRHLVRRRGQEARLRCSPMKGHSHVYWYRQLPEEGLKFMVYLQKENIIDESGMPKERFSAEFPKEGPSILRIQQVVRGDSAAYFCASSRAADGELFFGEGSRLTVL.

The chain employs TRBV11-2 and TRBJ2-3; unclear D gene. The CDR3 loop spans 12 amino acids. CDR1 and CDR2 (germline): SGHAT, FQNNGV. V gave up 5 bases and J gave up 6 bases, with 9 bases separating them. The CDR3 nucleotides read TGTGCCAGCAGCCGCTGGCAGGATACGCAGTATTTT. Translation: CASSRWQDTQYF.

The V and J genes are TRBV27 and TRBJ2-1, with no clear D. V lost 6 bases and J 7 bases, leaving 10 bases between the germline ends. Looked up from germline, CDR1 is MNHEY and CDR2 is SMNVEV (reference sequence). CDR3 length: 12 amino acids. Here the CDR3 DNA reads TGTGCCAGCAGCAACAACCCAAATGAGCAGTTCTTC. Translated: CASSNNPNEQFF.

The chain recombines TRBV19 with TRBJ2-3, with 13 bases lining up with TRBD2. Trimming cost V 11 bases and J 5 bases; bases outside gene matches: 13. This CDR3 region has 16 residues. CDR1 is LNHDA and CDR2 is SQIVND in the germline V gene (reference sequence). The CDR3 region is CASTPRTSGRRDTQYF. CDR3 DNA: TGTGCCTCCACCCCCCGGACTAGCGGGAGAAGAGATACGCAGTATTTT.

CDR3 protein: CASSFVNRDWNSPLHF. The DNA of the CDR3 is TGTGCCAGCAGCTTCGTAAACAGGGATTGGAATTCACCCCTCCACTTT. The chain recombines TRBV5-5 with TRBJ1-6; D is possibly TRBD1 (6 bases). This CDR3 contains 16 residues. Germline assignment: CDR1 SGHKS and CDR2 YYEKEE (reference sequence). Trimming stripped 2 bases from V and 7 bases from J, with 16 bases between.

The rearrangement joins TRBV6-5 to TRBJ1-2; 9 nucleotides match TRBD1. The CDR3 covers 13 residues. CDR1 and CDR2 from the germline V gene are MNHEY and SVGAGI. The V segment lost 11 bases and the J segment 6 bases; nucleotides outside the gene matches: 10. The CDR3 DNA reads as TGTGCCCTGGACAGGGGCGGACTTAATGGCTACACCTTC. Translating it yields CALDRGGLNGYTF.

This clone has only one observation. The chain employs TRBV28 and TRBJ1-1, with D unresolved. Germline V gives CDR1 MDHEN, CDR2 SYDVKM. Trimming cost V 7 bases and J 1 base, with 10 bases left between them. There are 13 residues in the CDR3. CDR3 amino acids: CASTAPRNTEAFF. Here the CDR3 DNA reads TGTGCCAGCACCGCGCCCAGGAACACTGAAGCTTTCTTT.

For this clone: Other nucleotide sequences in the sample specify the same CDR3. This chain uses TRBV11-2 with TRBJ2-5; 8 bases fit TRBD2. The V segment lost 0 bases and the J segment 5 bases; nucleotides outside the gene matches: 2. Germline V gene lookup returns CDR1 SGHAT and CDR2 FQNNGV. This CDR3 has 14 amino acids. In DNA, the CDR3 is TGTGCCAGCAGCTTAGATCGGGGGGGCGAGACCCAGTACTTC. As protein: CASSLDRGGETQYF.

The table lists this clone with a count of one. This chain connects TRBV6-4 to TRBJ1-5; D is possibly TRBD1 (5 bases). The CDR3 length is 14 residues. V was shortened by 5 bases and J by 7 bases, with 15 bases between the two germline ends. CDR1 MRHNA and CDR2 SNTAGT come from the germline V gene. CDR3 sequence reads: CASSPTASGQPQHF. The CDR3 DNA reads TGTGCCAGCAGTCCGACAGCAAGCGGACAGCCCCAGCATTTT.

This clone was seen only once. This sequence joins TRBV9 and TRBJ2-3, with 7 bases lining up with TRBD2. CDR1 and CDR2 from the germline V gene are SGDLS and YYNGEE. V dropped 0 bases and J dropped 2; count of bases not matched to a gene: 9. The CDR3 has 17 residues. CDR3: CASSVGPGLTLTDTQYF. CDR3 sequence (DNA): TGTGCCAGCAGCGTAGGCCCGGGACTAACCCTCACAGATACGCAGTATTTT.

The chain uses TRBV5-4 and TRBJ1-4; 8 bases agree with TRBD1. V was clipped by 5 bases and J by 6 bases; unmatched bases: 6. Germline V CDR1 and CDR2: SGHNT, YYREEE (reference sequence). The CDR3 loop spans 14 amino acids. Written as DNA, the CDR3 is TGTGCCAGCAGTCCCGGGACAGGTTATGAAAAACTGTTTTTT. It codes for CASSPGTGYEKLFF. Looking up the rest from reference TRBV5-4 and TRBJ1-4 gives the full variable domain: ETGVTQSPTHLIKTRGQQVTLRCSSQSGHNTVSWYQQALGQGPQFIFQYYREEENGRGNFPPRFSGLQFPNYSSELNVNALELDDSALYLCASSPGTGYEKLFFGSGTQLSVL.